This T cell receptor beta chain derives from a study of regulatory T cells in long-lasting Graves disease. Study-wide points: Patients with persistent disease shared 2,741 public clonotypes, outpacing the roughly 870 shared by new patients.

The V end was cut by 8 bases, the J end by 7 bases, with 9 bases between. Germline CDR1 is MNHEY and CDR2 is SVGEGT. The CDR3 has 11 residues. This clonotype was seen ten or more times. The antigen is not known. The authors built TCR beta libraries using iRepertoire HTBI primers and Arm-PCR of CDR3 regions. TCRdb called the multiplex PCR reads again in MiXCR, with one record for every CDR3 protein. In the table there are roughly 410,000 distinct CDR3 sequences, over 14% of which are singletons. Time point described: newly diagnosed GD, antithyroid drugs for less than 3 months. Extracted PBMC RNA gave rise to the TCR library. The same sample was also studied in work on T cells in Graves' hyperthyroidism and ophthalmopathy. As that report states: Patients were aged 18 to 65, had disease duration under 2 months, and had newly diagnosed hyperthyroidism. A first-round RT-PCR of the TCR CDR3 used the HTBI primer set. Among clonotypes expanded in thyroid above 0.001, most were also found in blood.

The receptor was isolated from a woman between 40 and 50 years old with Graves disease. The chain joins TRBV6-2 or TRBV6-3 to TRBJ2-1; tentatively, D is TRBD1 or TRBD2 (5 bases each). Specimen: peripheral blood mononuclear cells (PBMCs), collected at new diagnosis, from a patient treated with antithyroid drugs. The CDR3 reads CASQWGNEQFF. The CDR3 DNA reads as TGTGCCAGCCAATGGGGGAATGAGCAGTTCTTC.